This is a list of T cell receptor beta chains from one sample in a study of T cells in Graves' hyperthyroidism and ophthalmopathy. MiXCR was run by TCRdb on the multiplex PCR reads, yielding one entry per CDR3 protein. The table has some 490,000 distinct CDR3 sequences, approximately 23% seen once. Sequencing was done on a sample of blood. The receptor set was obtained from a woman in her sixties or seventies with Graves' ophthalmopathy. The CDR3 runs from the conserved cysteine through the conserved F or W. Fields, in order: J gene, D gene, clone size, V gene, CDR3 DNA, CDR3 protein. A D gene is named only where the DNA matches it firmly. For some rows the clone size is stated as once, few or many, or as a class when expanded; others skip it.

TRBJ2-1 | NA | few | TRBV5-5 | TGTGCCAGCAGCATAGGGGGGGCGCAGATCGATGAGCAGTTCTTC | CASSIGGAQIDEQFF
TRBJ1-5 | TRBD1 | NA | TRBV2 | TGTGCCAGCAGTGAAAGGGGGCAGGATAGCAATCAGCCCCAGCATTTT | CASSERGQDSNQPQHF
TRBJ2-7 | TRBD2 | NA | TRBV19 | TGTGCCAGTAGTATAGATCTTCCGGGACTAGCGGAGTACTACGAGCAGTACTTC | CASSIDLPGLAEYYEQYF
TRBJ1-2 | NA | NA | TRBV6-1 | TGTGCCAGCAGTTCGGGGGGTGTCTATGGCTACACCTTC | CASSSGGVYGYTF
TRBJ2-3 | TRBD1 | few | TRBV10-3 | TGTGCCATCAGTGTGAACATAGGGACAGGGACAGATACGCAGTATTTT | CAISVNIGTGTDTQYF
TRBJ2-2 | NA | NA | TRBV9 | TGTGCCAGCAGGGGGGGGCTGACCGGGGAGCTGTTTTTT | CASRGGLTGELFF
TRBJ2-2 | NA | NA | TRBV10-1 | TGCGCCAGCACGCCGGGCCCCCTGAACACCGGGGAGCTGTTTTTT | CASTPGPLNTGELFF
TRBJ2-3 | TRBD2 | NA | TRBV6-2/TRBV6-3 | TGTGCCACCAAGCGGCGGGAGGCCTTGGATACGCAGTATTTT | CATKRREALDTQYF
TRBJ1-1 | NA | many | TRBV12-5 | TGTGCTAGTGGTTTGCCTGGGTTGGCTGAAGCTTTCTTT | CASGLPGLAEAFF
TRBJ2-7 | TRBD2 | many | TRBV2 | TGTGCCAGCAGCCAAACCACTAGCGGGAGTGGCGAGCAGTACTTC | CASSQTTSGSGEQYF
TRBJ1-5 | TRBD1 | NA | TRBV28 | TGTGCCAGCAGCCGGACAGGGGTCGGCCAGCCCCAGCATTTT | CASSRTGVGQPQHF
TRBJ1-1 | TRBD1 | NA | TRBV30 | TGTGCTCGTTCCCCACAGACAGGGGTCACTGAAGCTTTCTTT | CARSPQTGVTEAFF
TRBJ1-2 | NA | NA | TRBV6-1 | TGTGCCAGCAAAGGCGGGCCGTCAACCGGCTATGGCTACACCTTC | CASKGGPSTGYGYTF
TRBJ1-2 | TRBD1 | many | TRBV27 | TGTGCCAGCAGTTTTTCGACAGGGGTTGGTGGCTACACCTTC | CASSFSTGVGGYTF
TRBJ2-2 | TRBD1 | few | TRBV10-2 | TGCGCCAGCACCAGGACAGGGGGGACGAACACCGGGGAGCTGTTTTTT | CASTRTGGTNTGELFF
TRBJ2-1 | NA | few | TRBV20-1 | TGCAGTGCTAGGAGATCGGGGGATAGCTCCTACAATGAGCAGTTCTTC | CSARRSGDSSYNEQFF
TRBJ2-7 | NA | many | TRBV3-1 | TGTGCCAGCAGCCAAGGGCCGCGCCGCGCATACGAGCAGTACTTC | CASSQGPRRAYEQYF
TRBJ2-2 | NA | few | TRBV25-1 | TGTGCCAGCAGTGAATGGCAGGGGACGAACACCGGGGAGCTGTTTTTT | CASSEWQGTNTGELFF
TRBJ1-5 | NA | few | TRBV3-1 | TGTGCCAGCAGCTCACGGGCTAATCAGCCCCAGCATTTT | CASSSRANQPQHF
TRBJ2-1 | TRBD1 | NA | TRBV19 | TGTGCCAGTGGACTCGGGGACAGGCTGTCTAGTGAGCAGTTCTTC | CASGLGDRLSSEQFF
TRBJ1-1 | NA | once | TRBV5-1 | TGCGCCAGCAGCTTGAATGGCGCCTCAGACCTCGAAGCTTTCTTT | CASSLNGASDLEAFF
TRBJ2-1 | TRBD2 | few | TRBV7-3 | TGTGCCAGCAGTACCAGCGGGAGTTTCAATGAGCAGTTCTTC | CASSTSGSFNEQFF
TRBJ1-1 | TRBD1 | many | TRBV2 | TGTGCCAGCAGTGATACAGGGGAAGGTGAAGCTTTCTTT | CASSDTGEGEAFF
TRBJ2-1 | TRBD1 | many | TRBV3-1 | TGTGCCAGCAGCCGGACAGGGAAGGAGCAGTTCTTC | CASSRTGKEQFF
TRBJ2-5 | NA | NA | TRBV5-4 | TGTGCCAGCAGCTTGGGGCAGGACCGCGGGGAGACCCAGTACTTC | CASSLGQDRGETQYF
TRBJ1-5 | NA | few | TRBV30 | TGTGCCTGGAAAGGGTCCGGTCAGCCCCAGCATTTT | CAWKGSGQPQHF
TRBJ1-2 | NA | few | TRBV6-1 | TGTGCCAGCAGTAATCCGACAGGTTCTCACTATGGCTACACCTTC | CASSNPTGSHYGYTF
TRBJ2-2 | NA | NA | TRBV7-3 | TGTGCCAGCAGCCCGGCCCCTAACACCGGGGAGCTGTTTTTT | CASSPAPNTGELFF
TRBJ2-2 | TRBD2 | many | TRBV7-3 | TGTGCCAGCAGCTTAGTGGGACTAGCGGCGAACACCGGGGAGCTGTTTTTT | CASSLVGLAANTGELFF
TRBJ1-4 | NA | NA | TRBV7-8 | TGTGCCAGCAGCTTATTAGGCGGGGGGCCTAGCCCTGGAAAACTGTTTTTT | CASSLLGGGPSPGKLFF
TRBJ2-1 | NA | few | TRBV5-6 | TGTGCCAGCAGCTTGGAGCGGCAGAGCTCCTACAATGAGCAGTTCTTC | CASSLERQSSYNEQFF
TRBJ2-7 | TRBD1 | few | TRBV5-1 | TGCGCCAGCCGACAGGGGACAACCTCCTACGAGCAGTACTTC | CASRQGTTSYEQYF
TRBJ2-1 | NA | few | TRBV3-1 | TGTGCCAGCAGCCAACTACCGAACTCCTACAATGAGCAGTTCTTC | CASSQLPNSYNEQFF
TRBJ1-2 | NA | many | TRBV2 | TGTGCCAGCAGTGAATGGGAGAGTTATGGCTACACCTTC | CASSEWESYGYTF
TRBJ1-4 | NA | few | TRBV20-1 | TGCAGTGCTAGGGGCCTACGGGAAAAACTGTTTTTT | CSARGLREKLFF
TRBJ1-1 | NA | NA | TRBV15 | TGTGCCACCAGCATTTCCGGGGGGGGCACTGAAGCTTTCTTT | CATSISGGGTEAFF
TRBJ1-1 | NA | many | TRBV6-5 | TGTGCCAGCAGTTACTCTCCCGTGGGGGGGACTGAAGCTTTCTTT | CASSYSPVGGTEAFF
TRBJ1-3 | TRBD1 | few | TRBV3-1 | TGTGCCAGCAGCCCCTGGACAGGGCCAGGAAACACCATATATTTT | CASSPWTGPGNTIYF
TRBJ1-6 | NA | once | TRBV3-1 | TGTGCCTCTACAAATAGGGAGAATTCACCCCTCCACTTT | CASTNRENSPLHF
TRBJ1-4 | NA | NA | TRBV28 | TGTGCCAGTACGGCCGGCAGGGTTAATGAAAAACTGTTTTTT | CASTAGRVNEKLFF
TRBJ1-2 | NA | many | TRBV10-3 | TGTGCCATCAGTGAGTCTACAAGGGTAGGCTACACCTTC | CAISESTRVGYTF
TRBJ2-5 | TRBD2 | few | TRBV7-9 | TGTGCCAGCAGCTTAATTAGCGGGAGTGGTGAGACCCAGTACTTC | CASSLISGSGETQYF
TRBJ1-2 | NA | many | TRBV11-2 | TGTGCCAGCAGCTTCGGGACCGGCGTCTATGGCTACACCTTC | CASSFGTGVYGYTF
TRBJ2-3 | TRBD2 | few | TRBV6-1 | TGTGCCAGCAGACTAGCGGGAGGTTCCAGCACAGATACGCAGTATTTT | CASRLAGGSSTDTQYF
TRBJ2-7 | NA | few | TRBV6-6 | TGTGCCAGCAGTTACCGGGACTCCTGGGAGGAGCAGTACTTC | CASSYRDSWEEQYF
TRBJ2-3 | NA | many | TRBV28 | TGTGCCAGCAGTTCCCCTCCAGATACGCAGTATTTT | CASSSPPDTQYF
TRBJ1-6 | NA | NA | TRBV19 | TGTGCCAGTAGCGTGCCCGATTCACCCCTCCACTTT | CASSVPDSPLHF
TRBJ2-5 | NA | many | TRBV11-2 | TGTGCCAGCAGCCCAGGCCTGGCGGAGACCCAGTACTTC | CASSPGLAETQYF
TRBJ1-2 | TRBD1 | NA | TRBV12-3/TRBV12-4 | TGTGCCAGCAGTTCGACAGGGCGGCGCGGCTACACCTTC | CASSSTGRRGYTF
TRBJ2-5 | TRBD1 | NA | TRBV4-1 | TGCGCCAGCAGCCACCGGGACAGGGGGCAAGAGACCCAGTACTTC | CASSHRDRGQETQYF
TRBJ1-1 | NA | few | TRBV18 | TGTGCCAGCTCACCACCGCATTCGGGCACTGAAGCTTTCTTT | CASSPPHSGTEAFF
TRBJ2-5 | TRBD1 | many | TRBV12-3/TRBV12-4 | TGTGCCAGCAGTCGCCGGGACAGGGGGCGGCAAGAGACCCAGTACTTC | CASSRRDRGRQETQYF
TRBJ2-7 | TRBD2 | many | TRBV28 | TGTGCCAGCAGTTTTATCGGGAGGCTCTACGAGCAGTACTTC | CASSFIGRLYEQYF
TRBJ2-1 | NA | NA | TRBV12-5 | TGTGCTAGTGGTCGAACCGGGACAATGGGGTTGGGTGAGCAGTTCTTC | CASGRTGTMGLGEQFF
TRBJ1-5 | NA | few | TRBV5-1 | TGCGCCAGCAGCTTGGGGCTTGTTGGGGAAAATCAGCCCCAGCATTTT | CASSLGLVGENQPQHF
TRBJ2-7 | TRBD2 | NA | TRBV6-1 | TGTGCCAGCAGCTGGAGGACTAGCGGATCCTACGAGCAGTACTTC | CASSWRTSGSYEQYF